The entry that follows covers one T cell receptor (beta chain) sequence. Its matching antigen is unknown. This sample is drawn from a study of beta chain features in type 1 diabetes. Study results and caveats: All four CD4+ subsets of Type 1 diabetes patients contained TCRB CDR3s that were moderately but significantly shorter.

Sequenced material consisted of expressed TCRB transcripts (all of the isolated RNA was reverse transcribed). TCRdb keeps only in-frame clones here, not all; method: immunoSEQ multiplex PCR. The data contain approximately 130,000 clones, around 15% of them singletons. Sort purity for all populations was recorded as exceeding 98%. The specimen was central memory CD4+ T cells from blood. The source is a man aged 18 to 30 with type 1 diabetes.

CDR3 in amino acids: CASSYTRQGARYEQYF. In DNA, the CDR3 is TGTGCCAGCAGTTATACGCGGCAGGGGGCAAGATACGAGCAGTACTTC. The chain has TRBV6-5 and TRBJ2-7, with 8 bases lining up with TRBD1. The CDR3 has 16 amino acids. Unmatched junction bases numbered 11, after V lost 3 bases and J lost 4 bases. CDR1 and CDR2 (germline): MNHEY, SVGAGI.